The T cell receptor (beta chain) described here comes from a study of blood T cell repertoires in COVID-19. CDR3 length: 15 amino acids. From germline, CDR1 is MDHEN and CDR2 SYDVKM. The V and J ends lost 5 bases and 4 bases, in that order; junction bases with no gene match: 7. The method was immunoSEQ multiplex PCR; TCRdb's version includes in-frame clones alone and lacks a portion of them. The sample lists around 300,000 clones; around 90% were seen once. This chain links TRBV28 with TRBJ2-7; 11 bases agree with TRBD2. The receptor was isolated from a woman aged 18-29 years with acute COVID-19. Input material: PBMCs or T cells enriched from blood (not recorded which). The CDR3 reads CASSPGGTSGYEQYF. The CDR3 DNA sequence: TGTGCCAGCAGTCCCGGGGGGACTAGCGGATACGAGCAGTACTTC.